The 17 T cell receptor beta chains presented below share a single source sample, sequenced in a study of cytomegalovirus exposure and HLA in healthy donors (TCRdb year 2017). Receptors were amplified or captured by the immunoSEQ multiplex PCR assay. The multiplex PCR relied on a mix of 60 forward primers for TCR Vbeta segments and 13 reverse primers for TCR Jbeta segments. As stored in TCRdb, this immuneACCESS dataset retains in-frame rearrangements with V and J assigned. A fraction of the clones does not appear; measured against another copy, unresolved V genes explain less than half of the discrepancy, and the remainder lacks a known reason. Within this sample are a few thousand clones, with roughly 80% of them counted one time only. Together, the top ten hold approximately 6.3% of the sample. Sequences were obtained from PBMCs. Receptor source: a woman in her thirties or forties in good health and CMV-seropositive.

V is TRBV6-5 and J is TRBJ2-1; weak D call: TRBD2 (5 bases). The V end lost 6 bases, the J end lost 6 bases, and 18 bases lay between the germline ends. The CDR3 loop spans 15 amino acids. Germline V gene lookup returns CDR1 MNHEY and CDR2 SVGAGI. CDR3 nucleotides: TGTGCCAGCAGCCCTAGTCGAGCTAGCAGCAATGAGCAGTTCTTC. This gives the protein CASSPSRASSNEQFF.

The chain links TRBV9 to TRBJ2-1, with D uncertain. Germline CDR1 is SGDLS and CDR2 is YYNGEE. The CDR3 totals 15 residues. The V gene lost 1 base and the J gene lost 5 bases, with 13 bases spanning the gap. CDR3 sequence: CASSVYLPPDNEQFF. The CDR3 DNA is TGTGCCAGCAGCGTATACCTCCCGCCGGACAATGAGCAGTTCTTC.

The chain uses TRBV30 and TRBJ1-5; TRBD1 aligns across 8 bases. Losses at the gene ends were 2 bases for V and 7 bases for J; bases not matched to a gene: 4. Germline assignment: CDR1 GTSNPN and CDR2 SVGIG (reference sequence). The CDR3 has 13 residues. This chain's CDR3 is CAWSSGGGQPQHF. DNA of the CDR3: TGTGCCTGGAGTTCAGGGGGCGGACAGCCCCAGCATTTT.

This chain links TRBV11-3 with TRBJ2-7; 12 nucleotides agree with TRBD1. Trimming removed 3 bases from V and 7 bases from J; junction bases left unmatched: 4. Germline V gene data show CDR1 as SGHNT and CDR2 as YENEEA. The CDR3 is 14 amino acids. DNA for the CDR3: TGTGCCAGCAGCTTGGGACAGGGGGCTGGAGAGCAGTACTTC. Its translation is CASSLGQGAGEQYF.

This chain links TRBV29-1 with TRBJ2-2, with D perhaps matching TRBD2 (6 bases). This CDR3 has 16 amino acids. The V and J ends lost 4 bases and 0 bases respectively, with 15 bases between them. Germline V gene data show CDR1 as SQVTM and CDR2 as ANQGSEA. The chain's CDR3 is CSVVWRGSANTGELFF. CDR3 nucleotides: TGCAGCGTTGTATGGCGGGGAAGCGCGAACACCGGGGAGCTGTTTTTT.

The chain recombines TRBV30 with TRBJ1-1; tentative D call: TRBD1 (6 bases). Germline values: CDR1 GTSNPN, CDR2 SVGIG (reference sequence). Trimming left V 2 bases short and J 1 base short, with 14 bases between. The CDR3 consists of 15 residues. The CDR3 sequence: CAWSFPLTGNTEAFF. CDR3 DNA: TGTGCCTGGAGTTTCCCTTTGACAGGGAACACTGAAGCTTTCTTT.

This clone occurred once. The rearrangement uses TRBV30 and TRBJ1-4; TRBD1 matches 7 bases. Looked up from germline, CDR1 is GTSNPN and CDR2 is SVGIG (reference sequence). This CDR3 is 13 amino acids long. The V gene end was trimmed by 8 bases and the J gene end by 7 bases; junction bases not matched to a gene: 10. The CDR3 DNA follows: TGTGCCCTAAACAGGGGATGGAGTGAAAAACTGTTTTTT. Amino acids: CALNRGWSEKLFF. The full variable domain, its missing parts supplied by reference TRBV30 and TRBJ1-4, is SQTIHQWPATLVQPVGSPLSLECTVEGTSNPNLYWYRQAAGRGLQLLFYSVGIGQISSEVPQNLSASRPQDRQFILSSKKLLLSDSGFYLCALNRGWSEKLFFGSGTQLSVL.

In this sample, this clone turned up once. This sequence joins TRBV5-4 and TRBJ2-2; a weak D match, TRBD1 (6 bases). Trimming removed 6 bases at V and 0 bases at J, with 21 bases between. Per the germline V gene, CDR1 is SGHNT and CDR2 is YYREEE (reference sequence). The length of the CDR3 is 18 residues. The CDR3 region is CASTPTRGLVTNTGELFF. CDR3 sequence (DNA): TGTGCCAGCACCCCGACGAGGGGGTTGGTGACGAACACCGGGGAGCTGTTTTTT.

The rearrangement joins TRBV6-5 to TRBJ1-1, with D hard to call. The germline V and J ends were trimmed by 0 bases and 4 bases, with 15 bases remaining between them. Germline assignment: CDR1 MNHEY and CDR2 SVGAGI. This CDR3 comprises 16 residues. CDR3: CASSYSSPGWATEAFF. CDR3 bases: TGTGCCAGCAGTTACTCGAGCCCGGGGTGGGCCACTGAAGCTTTCTTT.

The chain links TRBV30 to TRBJ2-7; a possible D gene is TRBD1 (5 bases). The V end lost 5 bases, the J end lost 2 bases, and 7 bases lay between the germline ends. The CDR3 totals 11 residues. The germline V gene has CDR1 GTSNPN and CDR2 SVGIG (reference sequence). The CDR3 here is CAWDSPYEQYF. DNA of the CDR3: TGTGCCTGGGACAGCCCCTACGAGCAGTACTTC.

The rearrangement links TRBV30 to TRBJ1-4, with D maybe TRBD1 (6 bases). Looked up from germline, CDR1 is GTSNPN and CDR2 is SVGIG (reference sequence). CDR3 size: 13 residues. Trimming left V 5 bases short and J 3 bases short, with 10 bases between. The CDR3 loop is CAWQTGPNEKLFF. Written as DNA, the CDR3 is TGTGCCTGGCAGACAGGCCCTAATGAAAAACTGTTTTTT.

This CDR3 reads CAWGSGTGPNGYTF. The CDR3 region has the DNA TGTGCCTGGGGATCCGGGACAGGACCAAATGGCTACACCTTC. The chain joins TRBV30 to TRBJ1-2; 8 bases match TRBD1. CDR1 is GTSNPN and CDR2 is SVGIG in the germline V gene (reference sequence). J lost 6 bases, V lost 5 bases, and 11 bases had no gene match. The CDR3 is 14 residues long.

The chain has TRBV5-4 and TRBJ2-5; a possible D gene is TRBD2 (6 bases). Trimming removed 0 bases from V and 5 bases from J, with 17 bases in between. The CDR3 is made up of 16 amino acids. Germline CDR1 SGHNT, CDR2 YYREEE (reference sequence). The DNA for the CDR3 is TGTGCCAGCAGCTTGGGCACGGGAGCCCGACACGAGACCCAGTACTTC. Protein product: CASSLGTGARHETQYF.

By share, this clone ranks as large. This chain joins TRBV6-4 and TRBJ2-1; 10 bases fit TRBD2. Trimming removed 0 bases from V and 4 bases from J; junction bases left unmatched: 3. This CDR3 has 16 amino acids. Germline V gives CDR1 MRHNA, CDR2 SNTAGT. CDR3 sequence reads: CASSDSPSGGYNEQFF. The CDR3, as DNA: TGTGCCAGCAGTGACTCCCCTAGCGGGGGTTACAATGAGCAGTTCTTC.

V is TRBV25-1 and J is TRBJ1-5; no firm D call. V was pared by 1 base and J by 4 bases, with 2 bases between. The CDR3 length is 12 residues. The germline gives CDR1 MGHDK, CDR2 SYGVNS. The DNA of the CDR3 is TGTGCCAGCAGTGAATCGAATCAGCCCCAGCATTTT. Protein: CASSESNQPQHF.

CDR3 bases: TGCGCCAGCAGCTTATTTTCAGGGGCGAATGAGCAGTTCTTC. Translating it yields CASSLFSGANEQFF. The chain combines TRBV5-1 with TRBJ2-1, with D possibly being TRBD1 (6 bases). This CDR3 spans 14 amino acids. Deletions cut 2 bases from V and 7 bases from J, with 13 bases between. The germline CDR1 and CDR2 sequences are SGHRS and YFSETQ.

The J gene is TRBJ1-3, the V gene TRBV5-1; D is undetermined. V lost 5 bases and J lost 0, with 6 bases in between. The CDR3 length is 13 residues. The germline gives CDR1 SGHRS, CDR2 YFSETQ. The CDR3 reads CASRGLSGNTIYF. The DNA for the CDR3 is TGCGCCAGCAGGGGCCTCTCTGGAAACACCATATATTTT.